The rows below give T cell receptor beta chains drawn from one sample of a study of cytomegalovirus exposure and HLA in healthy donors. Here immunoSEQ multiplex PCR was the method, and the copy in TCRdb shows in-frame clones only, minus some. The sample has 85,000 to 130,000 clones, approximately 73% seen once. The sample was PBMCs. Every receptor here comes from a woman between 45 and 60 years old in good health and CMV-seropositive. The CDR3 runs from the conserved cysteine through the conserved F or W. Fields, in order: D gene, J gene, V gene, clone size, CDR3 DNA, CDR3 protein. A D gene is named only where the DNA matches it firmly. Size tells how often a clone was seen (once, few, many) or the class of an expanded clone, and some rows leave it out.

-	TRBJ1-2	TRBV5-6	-	TGTGCCAGCAGCTTGGCCGGGATTAACTATGGCTACACCTTC	CASSLAGINYGYTF
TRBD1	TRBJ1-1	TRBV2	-	TGTGCCAGCAGAGGGCAGGGGGGCACTGAAGCTTTCTTT	CASRGQGGTEAFF
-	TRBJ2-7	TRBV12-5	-	TGTGCTAGTGGATTCCTCTACGAGCAGTACTTC	CASGFLYEQYF
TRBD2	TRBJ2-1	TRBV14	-	TGTGCCAGCAGCCACGGGACTAGCGGTTCCTACAATGAGCAGTTCTTC	CASSHGTSGSYNEQFF
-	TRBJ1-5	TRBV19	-	TGTGCCAGTAGTGTTACAGGGTTAGGCAATCAGCCCCAGCATTTT	CASSVTGLGNQPQHF
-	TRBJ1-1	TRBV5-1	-	TGCGCCAGCAGCTTGGGGAGAGACACTGAAGCTTTCTTT	CASSLGRDTEAFF
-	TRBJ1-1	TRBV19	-	TGTGCCAGTAGTTGGGGAGGGGACACTGAAGCTTTCTTT	CASSWGGDTEAFF
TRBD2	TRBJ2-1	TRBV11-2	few	TGTGCCAGCAGCTTTAGCGGGGGCTACAATGAGCAGTTCTTC	CASSFSGGYNEQFF
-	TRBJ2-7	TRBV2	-	TGTGCCATCCGAGGGGGACTTTCTACCGAAGAGGGGGCCCTCTCCTACGAGCAGTACTTC	CAIRGGLSTEEGALSYEQYF
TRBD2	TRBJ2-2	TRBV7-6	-	TGTGCCAGCAGTCGAGCGGGGGCTAACACCGGGGAGCTGTTTTTT	CASSRAGANTGELFF
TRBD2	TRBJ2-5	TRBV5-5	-	TGTGCCAGCAGCGCCGGGACTAGCGGGGGGGTCCAAGAGACCCAGTACTTC	CASSAGTSGGVQETQYF
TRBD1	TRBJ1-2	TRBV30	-	TGTGCCTGGAGTCCCCCCGACAGGGCTAACTATGGCTACACCTTC	CAWSPPDRANYGYTF
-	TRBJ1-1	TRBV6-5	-	TGTGCCAGCAGTTACGGGCCGGTGAACACTGAAGCTTTCTTT	CASSYGPVNTEAFF
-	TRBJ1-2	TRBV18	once	TGTGCCAGCTCACCTCAGGGTAATGGCTACACCTTC	CASSPQGNGYTF
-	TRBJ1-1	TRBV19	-	TGTGCCAGTATCTCCTCGGGGGACCCCAACACTGAAGCTTTCTTT	CASISSGDPNTEAFF
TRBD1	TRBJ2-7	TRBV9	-	TGTGCCAGCAGCGAGGGACAGGGAGGCTACGAGCAGTACTTC	CASSEGQGGYEQYF
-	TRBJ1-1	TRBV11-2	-	TGTGCCAGCAGCTTACAGGGATACACTGAAGCTTTCTTT	CASSLQGYTEAFF
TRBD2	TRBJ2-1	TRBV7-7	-	TGTGCTAGCAGCCCCGGACACAGACCAGCGGGGGCCGCAAATGAGCAGTTCTTC	CASSPGHRPAGAANEQFF
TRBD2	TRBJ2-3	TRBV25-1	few	TGTGCCAGCAGTGGAAGTCGGACTAGCGGGAGTTTCTCAGATACGCAGTATTTT	CASSGSRTSGSFSDTQYF
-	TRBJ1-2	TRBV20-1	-	TGCAGTGTCCACATCAACTATGGCTACACCTTC	CSVHINYGYTF
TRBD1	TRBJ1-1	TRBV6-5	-	TGTGCCAGCAGCCCGGGACAGTATTTGAACACTGAAGCTTTCTTT	CASSPGQYLNTEAFF
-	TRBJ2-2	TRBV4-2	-	TGTGCCAGCAGCCAGGATCTAGCGACGAACACCGGGGAGCTGTTTTTT	CASSQDLATNTGELFF
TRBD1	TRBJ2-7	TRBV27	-	TGTGCCAGTAGTTTAGGGACAGGGGAGTACGAGCAGTACTTC	CASSLGTGEYEQYF
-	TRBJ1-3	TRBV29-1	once	TGCAGCGTGGGGCCAGGGAGAAACACCATATATTTT	CSVGPGRNTIYF
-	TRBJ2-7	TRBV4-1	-	TGCGCCAGCAGCCAAGAACCCCGTACAGGGCCCTACGAGCAGTACTTC	CASSQEPRTGPYEQYF